One and the same sample provided the 8 T cell receptor beta chains below, sequenced in a study of CD8 T cells in ankylosing spondylitis. TCRdb used MiXCR to reprocess the 5' RACE reads, holding one entry per CDR3 protein. The sample contains 250,000 to 300,000 distinct CDR3 sequences, roughly 20% of which appear only once. Material: blood, either unsorted or a sorted T cell fraction (not recorded which). Receptor source: a male donor with ankylosing spondylitis or in good health (not recorded which).

The table lists this clonotype with a few counts. V usage is TRBV7-2 and J usage is TRBJ2-5, with TRBD2 matching over 13 bases. The V segment lost 5 bases and the J segment 4 bases; nucleotides outside the gene matches: 7. This CDR3 region has 16 residues. CDR1 and CDR2 (germline): SGHTA, FQGNSA. The CDR3 here is CASSRGLAGATETQYF. DNA for the CDR3: TGTGCCAGCAGCCGAGGACTAGCGGGGGCGACAGAGACCCAGTACTTC.

This clonotype was counted a few times. This chain connects TRBV6-5 to TRBJ1-1, with D perhaps TRBD1 (5 bases). CDR1 and CDR2 from the germline V gene are MNHEY and SVGAGI. CDR3 length: 15 residues. V lost 2 bases and J 5 bases, leaving 15 bases between the germline ends. DNA of the CDR3: TGTGCCAGCAGTTACACCGGGCAGGGCATAACTGAAGCTTTCTTT. Translation: CASSYTGQGITEAFF.

This clonotype was counted between two and nine times. The chain combines TRBV5-1 with TRBJ2-5; no clear D gene. Germline-derived CDR1 and CDR2 are SGHRS and YFSETQ. Deletions cut 4 bases from V and 4 bases from J, with 20 bases between. This CDR3 has 16 residues. Here the CDR3 reads CASSRIGMGHLETQYF. The CDR3, as DNA: TGCGCCAGCAGCCGGATAGGGATGGGTCATTTAGAGACCCAGTACTTC.

This clonotype has more than one count but fewer than ten. V gene TRBV6-6 combines with J gene TRBJ1-5; no reliable D call. In germline, CDR1 is MNHNY, CDR2 SVGAGI (reference sequence). The CDR3 is 12 residues long. V was trimmed by 5 bases and J by 3 bases, leaving 5 bases between them. CDR3 DNA sequence: TGTGCCAGCAGTCAATCCAATCAGCCCCAGCATTTT. This gives the protein CASSQSNQPQHF.

The table lists this clonotype with many counts. V gene TRBV3-1 combines with J gene TRBJ2-2; no clear D. Germline values: CDR1 LGHDT, CDR2 YNNKEL (reference sequence). The CDR3 consists of 14 residues. Deletions cut 0 bases from V and 6 bases from J, with 8 bases between. DNA for the CDR3: TGTGCCAGCAGCCAAGATTCCCCCCCCGGGGAGCTGTTTTTT. It codes for CASSQDSPPGELFF. Complete variable domain (other parts from reference TRBV3-1 and TRBJ2-2): DTAVSQTPKYLVTQMGNDKSIKCEQNLGHDTMYWYKQDSKKFLKIMFSYNNKELIINETVPNRFSPKSPDKAHLNLHINSLELGDSAVYFCASSQDSPPGELFFGEGSRLTVL.

The chain recombines TRBV7-3 with TRBJ1-4; unclear D gene. V gave up 5 bases and J gave up 3 bases, with 10 bases separating them. The CDR3 contains 14 residues. Germline loops: CDR1 SGHTA, CDR2 FQGTGA. The CDR3: CASSPDLSNEKLFF. In nucleotides, the CDR3 is TGTGCCAGCAGCCCGGACTTATCTAATGAAAAACTGTTTTTT.

The table lists this clonotype with a few counts. The V and J genes are TRBV24-1 and TRBJ1-5; D is possibly TRBD1 (5 bases). The CDR3 length is 14 residues. V dropped 6 bases and J dropped 1 base, with 9 bases sitting between them. Germline assignment: CDR1 KGHDR and CDR2 SFDVKD. Written as DNA, the CDR3 is TGTGCCACCAGTCAATCAGGGAGCAATCAGCCCCAGCATTTT. This gives the protein CATSQSGSNQPQHF.

In this sample, this clonotype turned up a few times. The CDR3 loop reads CASSKAMNTEAFF. CDR3 in DNA: TGTGCCAGCAGTAAGGCTATGAACACTGAAGCTTTCTTT. The chain combines TRBV12-3 or TRBV12-4 with TRBJ1-1; D is unresolved. This CDR3 spans 13 amino acids. The V end was cut by 5 bases, the J end by 0 bases, with 7 bases between.